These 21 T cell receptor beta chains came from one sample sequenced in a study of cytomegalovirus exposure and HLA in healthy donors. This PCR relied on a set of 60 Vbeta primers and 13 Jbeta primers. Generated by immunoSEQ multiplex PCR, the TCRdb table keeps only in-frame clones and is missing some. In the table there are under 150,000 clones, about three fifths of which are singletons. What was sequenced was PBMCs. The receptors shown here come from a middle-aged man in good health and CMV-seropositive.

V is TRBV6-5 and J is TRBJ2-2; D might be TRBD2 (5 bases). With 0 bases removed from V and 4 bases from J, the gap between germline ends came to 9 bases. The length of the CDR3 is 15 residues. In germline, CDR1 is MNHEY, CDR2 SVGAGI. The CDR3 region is CASSYSPGSTGELFF. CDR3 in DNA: TGTGCCAGCAGTTACTCGCCGGGGAGCACCGGGGAGCTGTTTTTT.

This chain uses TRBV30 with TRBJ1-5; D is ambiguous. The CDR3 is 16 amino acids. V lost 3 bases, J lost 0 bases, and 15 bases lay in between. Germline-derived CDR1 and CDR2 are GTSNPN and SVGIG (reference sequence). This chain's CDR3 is CAWSRPTAYSNQPQHF. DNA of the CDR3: TGTGCCTGGAGCAGGCCGACCGCCTATAGCAATCAGCCCCAGCATTTT.

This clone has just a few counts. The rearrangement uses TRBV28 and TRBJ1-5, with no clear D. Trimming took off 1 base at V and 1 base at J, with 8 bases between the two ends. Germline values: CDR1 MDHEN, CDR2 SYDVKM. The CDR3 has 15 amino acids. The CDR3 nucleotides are TGTGCCAGCAGTTTATCCCGGGGAAGCAATCAGCCCCAGCATTTT. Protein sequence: CASSLSRGSNQPQHF.

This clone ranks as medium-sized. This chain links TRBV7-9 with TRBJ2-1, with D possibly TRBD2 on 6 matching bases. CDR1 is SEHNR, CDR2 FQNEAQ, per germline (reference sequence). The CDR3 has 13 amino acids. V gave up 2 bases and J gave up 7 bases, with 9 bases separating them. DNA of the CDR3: TGTGCCAGCAGCTTAATGGGAGGTAATGAGCAGTTCTTC. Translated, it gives CASSLMGGNEQFF.

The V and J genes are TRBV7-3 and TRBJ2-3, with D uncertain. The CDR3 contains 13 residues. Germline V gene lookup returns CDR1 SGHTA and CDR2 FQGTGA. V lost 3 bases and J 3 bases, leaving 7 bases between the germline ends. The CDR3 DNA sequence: TGTGCCAGCAGCTTCACTAATACAGATACGCAGTATTTT. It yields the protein CASSFTNTDTQYF.

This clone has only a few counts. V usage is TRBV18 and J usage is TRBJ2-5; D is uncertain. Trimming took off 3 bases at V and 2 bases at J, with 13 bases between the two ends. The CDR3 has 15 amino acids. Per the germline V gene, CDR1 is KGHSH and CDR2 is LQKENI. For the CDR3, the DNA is TGTGCCAGCTCACCTTTTAATGGCGGACAAGAGACCCAGTACTTC. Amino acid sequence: CASSPFNGGQETQYF.

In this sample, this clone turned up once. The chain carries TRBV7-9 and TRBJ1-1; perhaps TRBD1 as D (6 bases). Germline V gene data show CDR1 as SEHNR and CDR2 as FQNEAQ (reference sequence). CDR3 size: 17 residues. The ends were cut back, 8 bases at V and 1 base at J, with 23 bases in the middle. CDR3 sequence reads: CASRWGTKGEWNTEAFF. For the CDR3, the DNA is TGTGCCAGCCGGTGGGGGACCAAGGGGGAATGGAACACTGAAGCTTTCTTT.

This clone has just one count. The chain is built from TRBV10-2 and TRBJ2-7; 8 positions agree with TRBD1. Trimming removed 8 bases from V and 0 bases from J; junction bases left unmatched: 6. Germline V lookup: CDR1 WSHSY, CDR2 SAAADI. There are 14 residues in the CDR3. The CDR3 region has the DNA TGCGCCAGCCAGGGGGCAGAAGGCTCCTACGAGCAGTACTTC. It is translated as CASQGAEGSYEQYF.

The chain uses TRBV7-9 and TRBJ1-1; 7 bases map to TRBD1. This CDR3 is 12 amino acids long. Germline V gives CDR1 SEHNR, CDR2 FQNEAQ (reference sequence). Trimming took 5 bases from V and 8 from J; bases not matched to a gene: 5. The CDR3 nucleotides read TGTGCCAGCAGCCCGACAGGGAAGGAAGCTTTCTTT. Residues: CASSPTGKEAFF.

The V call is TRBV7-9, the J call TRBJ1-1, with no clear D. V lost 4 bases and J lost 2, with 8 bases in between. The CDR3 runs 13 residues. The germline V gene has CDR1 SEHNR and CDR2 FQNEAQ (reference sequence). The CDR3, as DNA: TGTGCCAGCAGCTATGCGCCCAACACTGAAGCTTTCTTT. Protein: CASSYAPNTEAFF. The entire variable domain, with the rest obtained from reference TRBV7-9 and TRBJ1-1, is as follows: DTGVSQNPRHKITKRGQNVTFRCDPISEHNRLYWYRQTLGQGPEFLTYFQNEAQLEKSRLLSDRFSAERPKGSFSTLEIQRTEQGDSAMYLCASSYAPNTEAFFGQGTRLTVV.

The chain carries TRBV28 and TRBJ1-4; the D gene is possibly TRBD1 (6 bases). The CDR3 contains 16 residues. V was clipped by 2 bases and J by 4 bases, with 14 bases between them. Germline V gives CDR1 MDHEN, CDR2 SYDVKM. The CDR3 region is CASSLTAPRGNEKLFF. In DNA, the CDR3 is TGTGCCAGCAGTTTAACGGCCCCCAGGGGTAATGAAAAACTGTTTTTT.

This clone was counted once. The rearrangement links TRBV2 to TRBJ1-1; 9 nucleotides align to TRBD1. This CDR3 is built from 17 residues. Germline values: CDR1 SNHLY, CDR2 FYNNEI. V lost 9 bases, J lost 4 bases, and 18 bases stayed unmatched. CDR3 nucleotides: TGTGCCAGTACCTTGGGACAGGGAGTGTATAGAGGCACTGAAGCTTTCTTT. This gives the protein CASTLGQGVYRGTEAFF.

The CDR3 DNA reads TGTGCCAGCAGTGAATCCAGCGGGGGGGCCAAACACCAAGAGACCCAGTACTTC. Translating gives CASSESSGGAKHQETQYF. The chain has TRBV2 and TRBJ2-5; 10 nucleotides align to TRBD2. Germline CDR1 SNHLY, CDR2 FYNNEI. With V trimmed by 2 bases and J by 0 bases, 9 bases remained unmatched. The CDR3 extends over 18 amino acids.

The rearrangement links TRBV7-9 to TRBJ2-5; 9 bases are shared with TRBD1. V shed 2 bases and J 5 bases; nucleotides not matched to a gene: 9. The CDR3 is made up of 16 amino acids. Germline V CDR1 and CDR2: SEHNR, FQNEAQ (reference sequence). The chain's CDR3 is CASSLYTGGLSETQYF. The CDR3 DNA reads TGTGCCAGCAGCTTATACACAGGGGGCCTTTCGGAGACCCAGTACTTC.

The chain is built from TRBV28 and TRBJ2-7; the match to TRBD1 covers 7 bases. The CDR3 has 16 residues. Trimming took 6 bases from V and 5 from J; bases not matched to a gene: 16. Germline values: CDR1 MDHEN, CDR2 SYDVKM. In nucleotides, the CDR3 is TGTGCCAGCAGCCCCGCGCCGACAGGGACGGCAAACGAGCAGTACTTC. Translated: CASSPAPTGTANEQYF.

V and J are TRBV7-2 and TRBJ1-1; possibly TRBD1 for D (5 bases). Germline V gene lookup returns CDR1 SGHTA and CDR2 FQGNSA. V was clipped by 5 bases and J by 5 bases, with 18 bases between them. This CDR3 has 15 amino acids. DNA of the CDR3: TGTGCCAGCAGCCCAGGGCAGCTCAAAACAACTGAAGCTTTCTTT. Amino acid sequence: CASSPGQLKTTEAFF.

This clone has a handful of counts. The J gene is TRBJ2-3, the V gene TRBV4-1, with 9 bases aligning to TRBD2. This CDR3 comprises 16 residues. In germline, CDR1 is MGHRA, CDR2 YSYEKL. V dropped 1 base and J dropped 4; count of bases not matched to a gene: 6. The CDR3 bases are TGCGCCAGCAGCCAAGCTTGGCGGGAGGGGCCAGATACGCAGTATTTT. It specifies CASSQAWREGPDTQYF.

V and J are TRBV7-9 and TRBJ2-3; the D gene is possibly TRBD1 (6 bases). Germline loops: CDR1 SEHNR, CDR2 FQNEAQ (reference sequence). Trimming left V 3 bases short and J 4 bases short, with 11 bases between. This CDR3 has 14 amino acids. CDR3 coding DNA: TGTGCCAGCAGCTTTTCTGGGGGCGCAGATACGCAGTATTTT. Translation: CASSFSGGADTQYF.

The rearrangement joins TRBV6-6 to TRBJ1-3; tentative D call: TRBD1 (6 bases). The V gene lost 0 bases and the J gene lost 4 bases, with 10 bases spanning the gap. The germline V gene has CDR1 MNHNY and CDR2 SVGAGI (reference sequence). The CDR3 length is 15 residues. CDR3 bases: TGTGCCAGCAGTTACTCAGGGACATCCGGAAACACCATATATTTT. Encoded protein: CASSYSGTSGNTIYF.

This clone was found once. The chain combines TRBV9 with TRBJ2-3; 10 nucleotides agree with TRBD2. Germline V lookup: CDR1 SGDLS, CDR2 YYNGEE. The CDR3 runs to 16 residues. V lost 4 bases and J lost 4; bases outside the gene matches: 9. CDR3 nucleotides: TGTGCCAGCAGCATAGATACTAGCGGGGCCGCAGATACGCAGTATTTT. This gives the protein CASSIDTSGAADTQYF.

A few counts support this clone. CDR3 protein: CASSEGTGGSGETQYF. CDR3 nucleotide sequence: TGTGCCAGCAGTGAAGGAACAGGGGGCTCTGGGGAGACCCAGTACTTC. This chain connects TRBV6-1 to TRBJ2-5; 9 positions match TRBD1. Losses at the gene ends were 1 base for V and 5 bases for J; bases not matched to a gene: 8. The CDR3 runs to 16 residues. Germline V gene lookup returns CDR1 MNHNS and CDR2 SASEGT.